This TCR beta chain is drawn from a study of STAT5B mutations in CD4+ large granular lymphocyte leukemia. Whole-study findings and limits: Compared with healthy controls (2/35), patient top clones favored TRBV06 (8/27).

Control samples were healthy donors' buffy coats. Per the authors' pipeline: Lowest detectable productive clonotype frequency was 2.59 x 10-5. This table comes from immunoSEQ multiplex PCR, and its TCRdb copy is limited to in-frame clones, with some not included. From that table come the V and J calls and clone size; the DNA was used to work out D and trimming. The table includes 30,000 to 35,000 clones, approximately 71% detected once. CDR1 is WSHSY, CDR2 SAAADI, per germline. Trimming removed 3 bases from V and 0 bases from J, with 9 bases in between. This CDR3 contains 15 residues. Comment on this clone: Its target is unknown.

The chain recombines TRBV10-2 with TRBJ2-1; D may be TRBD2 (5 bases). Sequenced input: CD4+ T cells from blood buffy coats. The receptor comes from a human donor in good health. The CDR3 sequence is CASSERAVSYNEQFF. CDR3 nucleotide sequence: TGCGCCAGCAGTGAAAGAGCGGTCTCCTACAATGAGCAGTTCTTC.